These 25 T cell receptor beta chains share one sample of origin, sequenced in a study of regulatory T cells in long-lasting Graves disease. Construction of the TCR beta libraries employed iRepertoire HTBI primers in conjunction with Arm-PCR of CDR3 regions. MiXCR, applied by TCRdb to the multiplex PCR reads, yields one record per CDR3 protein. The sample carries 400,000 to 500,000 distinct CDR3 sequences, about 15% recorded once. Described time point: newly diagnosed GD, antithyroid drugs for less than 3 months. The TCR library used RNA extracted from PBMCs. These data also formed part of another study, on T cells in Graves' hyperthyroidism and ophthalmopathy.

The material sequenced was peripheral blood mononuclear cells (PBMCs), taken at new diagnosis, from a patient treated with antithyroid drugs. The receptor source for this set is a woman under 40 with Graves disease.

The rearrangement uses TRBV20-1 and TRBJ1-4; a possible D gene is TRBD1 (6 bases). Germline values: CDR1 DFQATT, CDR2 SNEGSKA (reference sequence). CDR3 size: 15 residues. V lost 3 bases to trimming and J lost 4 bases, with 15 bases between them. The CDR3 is CSASDPGAINEKLFF. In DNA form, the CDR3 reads TGCAGTGCTAGCGACCCAGGGGCTATTAATGAAAAACTGTTTTTT.

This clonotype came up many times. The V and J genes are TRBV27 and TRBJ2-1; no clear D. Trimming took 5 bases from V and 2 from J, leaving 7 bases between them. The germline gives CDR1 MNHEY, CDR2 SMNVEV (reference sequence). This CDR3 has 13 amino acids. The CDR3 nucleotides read TGTGCCAGCAGTACTTTGACCTACAATGAGCAGTTCTTC. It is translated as CASSTLTYNEQFF.

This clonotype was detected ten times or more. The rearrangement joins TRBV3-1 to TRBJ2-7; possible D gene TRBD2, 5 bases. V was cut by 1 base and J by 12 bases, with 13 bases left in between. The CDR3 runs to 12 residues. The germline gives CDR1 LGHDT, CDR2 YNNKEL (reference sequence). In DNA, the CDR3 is TGTGCCAGCAGCCAAGCCCCGAGGGATCTGTACTTC. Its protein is CASSQAPRDLYF.

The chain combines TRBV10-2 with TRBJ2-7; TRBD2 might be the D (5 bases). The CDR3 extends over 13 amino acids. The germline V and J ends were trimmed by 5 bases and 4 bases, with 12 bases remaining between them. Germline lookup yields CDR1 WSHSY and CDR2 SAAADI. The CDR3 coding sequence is TGCGCCAGCAGTCTGGACTCGAAATACGAGCAGTACTTC. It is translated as CASSLDSKYEQYF.

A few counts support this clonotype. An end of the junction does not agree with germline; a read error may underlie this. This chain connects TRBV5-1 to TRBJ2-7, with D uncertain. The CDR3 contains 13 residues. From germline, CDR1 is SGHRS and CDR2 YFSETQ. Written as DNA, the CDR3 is TGCGCCAGCAGCTTGGTCGTGGATGGCGAGCGGTACTTC. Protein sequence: CASSLVVDGERYF. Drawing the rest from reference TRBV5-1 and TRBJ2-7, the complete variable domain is KAGVTQTPRYLIKTRGQQVTLSCSPISGHRSVSWYQQTPGQGLQFLFEYFSETQRNKGNFPGRFSGRQFSNSRSEMNVSTLELGDSALYLCASSLVVDGERYFGPGTRLTVT.

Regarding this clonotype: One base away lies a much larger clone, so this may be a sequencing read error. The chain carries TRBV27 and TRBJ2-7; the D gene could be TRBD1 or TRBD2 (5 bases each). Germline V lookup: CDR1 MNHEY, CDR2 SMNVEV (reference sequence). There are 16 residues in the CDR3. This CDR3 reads CASSSGPSSGTHEQCF. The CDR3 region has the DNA TGTGCCAGCAGTTCGGGACCATCTTCAGGAACCCACGAGCAGTGCTTC.

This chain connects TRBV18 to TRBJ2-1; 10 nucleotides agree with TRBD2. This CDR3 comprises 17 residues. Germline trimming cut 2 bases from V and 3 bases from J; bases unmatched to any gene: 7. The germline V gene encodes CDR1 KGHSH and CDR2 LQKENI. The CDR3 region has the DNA TGTGCCAGCTCACCAGTGTGGCTAGCGGGAGTCTACAATGAGCAGTTCTTC. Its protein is CASSPVWLAGVYNEQFF.

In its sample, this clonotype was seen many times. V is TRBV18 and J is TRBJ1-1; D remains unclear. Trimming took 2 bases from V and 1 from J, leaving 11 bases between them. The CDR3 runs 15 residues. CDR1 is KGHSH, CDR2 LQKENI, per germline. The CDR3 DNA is TGTGCCAGCTCACCATGGGCAGCCCAGAACACTGAAGCTTTCTTT. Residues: CASSPWAAQNTEAFF.

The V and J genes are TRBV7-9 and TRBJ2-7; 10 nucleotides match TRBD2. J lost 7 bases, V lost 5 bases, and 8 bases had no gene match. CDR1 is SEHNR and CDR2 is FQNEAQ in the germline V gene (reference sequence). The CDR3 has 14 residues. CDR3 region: CASSPAGGSGEQYF. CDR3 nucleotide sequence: TGTGCCAGCAGCCCAGCGGGAGGGTCAGGGGAGCAGTACTTC.

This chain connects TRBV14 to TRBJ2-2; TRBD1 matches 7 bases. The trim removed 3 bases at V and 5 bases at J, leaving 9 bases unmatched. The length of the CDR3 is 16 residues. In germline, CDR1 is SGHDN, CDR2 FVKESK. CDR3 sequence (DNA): TGTGCCAGCAGCCAGGAAAGACAGGGTTGGACCGGGGAGCTGTTTTTT. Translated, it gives CASSQERQGWTGELFF.

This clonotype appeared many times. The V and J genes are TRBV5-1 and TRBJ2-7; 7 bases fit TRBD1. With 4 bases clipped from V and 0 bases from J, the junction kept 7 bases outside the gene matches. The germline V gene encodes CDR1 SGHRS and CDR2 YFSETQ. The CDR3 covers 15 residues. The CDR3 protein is CASSGGQSSSYEQYF. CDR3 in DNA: TGCGCCAGCAGCGGGGGACAGAGCAGCTCCTACGAGCAGTACTTC.

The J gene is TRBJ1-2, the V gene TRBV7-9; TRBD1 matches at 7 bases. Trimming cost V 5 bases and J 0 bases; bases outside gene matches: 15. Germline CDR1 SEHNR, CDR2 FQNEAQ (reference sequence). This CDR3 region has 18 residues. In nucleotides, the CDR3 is TGTGCCAGCAGCAGAGGACAGGAGACGGCCCGGACTAACTATGGCTACACCTTC. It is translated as CASSRGQETARTNYGYTF.

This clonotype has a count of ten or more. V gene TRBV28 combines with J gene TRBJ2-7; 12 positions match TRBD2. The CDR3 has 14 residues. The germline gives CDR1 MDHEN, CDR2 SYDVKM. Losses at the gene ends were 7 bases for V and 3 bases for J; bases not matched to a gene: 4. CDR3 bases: TGTGCCAGCAAGGGACTAGCGGGTCTCTACGAGCAGTACTTC. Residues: CASKGLAGLYEQYF.

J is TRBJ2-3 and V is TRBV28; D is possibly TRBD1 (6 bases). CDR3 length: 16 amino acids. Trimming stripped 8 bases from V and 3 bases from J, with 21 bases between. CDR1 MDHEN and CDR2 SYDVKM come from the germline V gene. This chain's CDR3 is CASGVGARRGTDTQYF. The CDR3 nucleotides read TGTGCCAGCGGAGTAGGGGCTAGAAGGGGGACAGATACGCAGTATTTT.

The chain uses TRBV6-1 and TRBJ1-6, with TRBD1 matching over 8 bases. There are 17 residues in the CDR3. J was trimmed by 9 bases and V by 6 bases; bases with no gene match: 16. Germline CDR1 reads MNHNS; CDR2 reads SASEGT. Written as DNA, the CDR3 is TGTGCCAGCAGGCACAGGGGGTCTTTTTCCTTCCCTTCACCCCTCCACTTT. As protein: CASRHRGSFSFPSPLHF.

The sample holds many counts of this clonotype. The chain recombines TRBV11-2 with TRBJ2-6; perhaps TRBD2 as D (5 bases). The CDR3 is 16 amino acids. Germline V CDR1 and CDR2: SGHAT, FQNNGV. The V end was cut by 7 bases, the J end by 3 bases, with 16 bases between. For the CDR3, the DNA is TGTGCCAGCACCTCCTCCCTCGGGGTTGGGGCCAACGTCCTGACTTTC. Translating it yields CASTSSLGVGANVLTF.

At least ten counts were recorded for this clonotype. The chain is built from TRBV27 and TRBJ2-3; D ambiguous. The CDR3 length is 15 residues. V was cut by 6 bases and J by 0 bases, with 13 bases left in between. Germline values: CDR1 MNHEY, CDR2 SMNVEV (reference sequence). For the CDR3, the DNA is TGTGCCAGCAGCACGAACCCCCATAGCACAGATACGCAGTATTTT. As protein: CASSTNPHSTDTQYF.

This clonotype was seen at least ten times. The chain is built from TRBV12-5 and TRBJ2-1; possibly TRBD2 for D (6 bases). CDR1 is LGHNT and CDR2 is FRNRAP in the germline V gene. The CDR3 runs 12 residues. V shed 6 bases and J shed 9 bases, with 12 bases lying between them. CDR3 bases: TGTGCTAGTGGCCCCCTGGGGGGTGAGCAGTTCTTC. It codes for CASGPLGGEQFF.

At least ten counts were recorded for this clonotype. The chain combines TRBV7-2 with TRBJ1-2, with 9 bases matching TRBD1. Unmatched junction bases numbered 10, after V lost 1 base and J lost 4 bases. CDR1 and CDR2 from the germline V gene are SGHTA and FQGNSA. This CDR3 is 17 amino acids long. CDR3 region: CASSLVPGQGHRYGYTF. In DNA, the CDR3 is TGTGCCAGCAGCTTAGTTCCGGGACAGGGTCATCGCTATGGCTACACCTTC.

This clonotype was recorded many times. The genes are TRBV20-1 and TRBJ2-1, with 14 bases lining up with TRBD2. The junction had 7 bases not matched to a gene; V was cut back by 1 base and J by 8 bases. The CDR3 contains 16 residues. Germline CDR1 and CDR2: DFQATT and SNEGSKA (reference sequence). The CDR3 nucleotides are TGCAGTGCTAGAGGCGGGACTAGCGGGAGTATTGATGAGCAGTTCTTC. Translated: CSARGGTSGSIDEQFF.

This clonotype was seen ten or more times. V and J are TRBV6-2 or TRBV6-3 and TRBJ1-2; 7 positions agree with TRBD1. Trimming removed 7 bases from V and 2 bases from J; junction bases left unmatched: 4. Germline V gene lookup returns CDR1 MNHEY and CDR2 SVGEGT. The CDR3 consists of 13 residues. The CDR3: CASTGTANYGYTF. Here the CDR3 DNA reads TGTGCCAGCACAGGGACAGCAAACTATGGCTACACCTTC.

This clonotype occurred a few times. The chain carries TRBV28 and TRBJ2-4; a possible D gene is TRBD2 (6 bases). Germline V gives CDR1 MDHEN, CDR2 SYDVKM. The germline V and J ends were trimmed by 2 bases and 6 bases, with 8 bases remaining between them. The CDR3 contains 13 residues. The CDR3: CASSLGGANIQYF. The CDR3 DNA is TGTGCCAGCAGTTTAGGAGGGGCAAACATTCAGTACTTC.

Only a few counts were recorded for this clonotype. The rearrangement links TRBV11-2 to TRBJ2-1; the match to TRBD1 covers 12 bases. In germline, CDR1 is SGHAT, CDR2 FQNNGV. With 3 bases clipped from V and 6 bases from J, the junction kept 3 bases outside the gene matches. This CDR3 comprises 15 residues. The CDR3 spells CASSFGTGGLNEQFF. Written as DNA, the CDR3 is TGTGCCAGCAGCTTCGGGACAGGGGGCCTCAATGAGCAGTTCTTC.

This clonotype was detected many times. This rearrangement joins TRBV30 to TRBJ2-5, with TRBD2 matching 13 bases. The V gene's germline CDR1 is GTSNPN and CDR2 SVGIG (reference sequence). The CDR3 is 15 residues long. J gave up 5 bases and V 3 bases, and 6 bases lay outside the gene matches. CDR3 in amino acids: CAWSAGTSGTETQYF. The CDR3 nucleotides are TGTGCCTGGAGCGCCGGGACTAGCGGGACGGAGACCCAGTACTTC. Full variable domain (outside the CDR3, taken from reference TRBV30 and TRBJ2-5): SQTIHQWPATLVQPVGSPLSLECTVEGTSNPNLYWYRQAAGRGLQLLFYSVGIGQISSEVPQNLSASRPQDRQFILSSKKLLLSDSGFYLCAWSAGTSGTETQYFGPGTRLLVL.

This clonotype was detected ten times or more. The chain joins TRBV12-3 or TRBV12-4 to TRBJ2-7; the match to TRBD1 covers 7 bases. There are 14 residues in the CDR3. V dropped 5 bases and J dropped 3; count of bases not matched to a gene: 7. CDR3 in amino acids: CASSLRDRDYEQYF. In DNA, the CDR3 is TGTGCCAGCAGTCTCCGGGACAGAGACTACGAGCAGTACTTC.